Listed below are T cell receptor beta chains from one sample, sequenced in a study of shared clonotypes between healthy human individuals. This table comes from immunoSEQ multiplex PCR, and its TCRdb copy is limited to in-frame clones, with some not included. The table includes around 1.9 million clones, 93% detected once. The sample was naive CD8+ T cells from PBMCs. The receptors here all came from a man between 18 and 29 years old in good health. Some clones in this sample may be carry-over from other donors' samples. Both conserved end residues are part of each CDR3. Fields, in order: clone size, CDR3 length, D gene, J gene, V gene, CDR3 DNA, CDR3 protein. A D gene is named only where the DNA matches it firmly. Clone sizes are given selectively: once, few, many, or a class where the clone is expanded.

clone_size: NA; cdr3_length: 14; d_call: TRBD1; j_call: TRBJ2-7; v_call: TRBV11-2; cdr3_nt: TGTGCCAGCAGCTTCGGACAGGGGGACTACGAGCAGTACTTC; cdr3_aa: CASSFGQGDYEQYF
clone_size: once; cdr3_length: 14; d_call: NA; j_call: TRBJ2-7; v_call: TRBV5-6; cdr3_nt: TGTGCCAGCAGCTTGGACCGAGATTTCTACGAGCAGTACTTC; cdr3_aa: CASSLDRDFYEQYF
clone_size: few; cdr3_length: 14; d_call: NA; j_call: TRBJ1-5; v_call: TRBV19; cdr3_nt: TGTGCCAGTACCATAGGAGGGGATTCACGGCCCCAGCATTTT; cdr3_aa: CASTIGGDSRPQHF
clone_size: once; cdr3_length: 15; d_call: NA; j_call: TRBJ2-3; v_call: TRBV6-5; cdr3_nt: TGTGCCAGCAGCAGATTGGCGGCGGGCACAGATACGCAGTATTTT; cdr3_aa: CASSRLAAGTDTQYF
clone_size: NA; cdr3_length: 17; d_call: TRBD2; j_call: TRBJ2-1; v_call: TRBV7-8; cdr3_nt: TGTGCCAGCAGCACCGCCCTCCCCCCTAGCGGATACAATGAGCAGTTCTTC; cdr3_aa: CASSTALPPSGYNEQFF
clone_size: once; cdr3_length: 17; d_call: NA; j_call: TRBJ2-2; v_call: TRBV9; cdr3_nt: TGTGCCAGCAGCCCCTATCACCAGGGAGAGGGCACCGGGGAGCTGTTTTTT; cdr3_aa: CASSPYHQGEGTGELFF
clone_size: once; cdr3_length: 14; d_call: NA; j_call: TRBJ2-1; v_call: TRBV29-1; cdr3_nt: TGCAGCGTGGACCGGACAGCTCGTTACAATGAGCAGTTCTTC; cdr3_aa: CSVDRTARYNEQFF
clone_size: NA; cdr3_length: 15; d_call: TRBD1; j_call: TRBJ2-7; v_call: TRBV6-5; cdr3_nt: TGTGCCAGCAGTTACTTTGTGGGACAGACCTACGAGCAGTACTTC; cdr3_aa: CASSYFVGQTYEQYF
clone_size: NA; cdr3_length: 15; d_call: TRBD1; j_call: TRBJ2-7; v_call: TRBV18; cdr3_nt: TGTGCCAGCTCAGCAACCGGACAGGGTGGCTACGAGCAGTACTTC; cdr3_aa: CASSATGQGGYEQYF
clone_size: NA; cdr3_length: 13; d_call: NA; j_call: TRBJ2-7; v_call: TRBV27; cdr3_nt: TGTGCCAGCAGTTTACGACAGTTCTACGAGCAGTACTTC; cdr3_aa: CASSLRQFYEQYF